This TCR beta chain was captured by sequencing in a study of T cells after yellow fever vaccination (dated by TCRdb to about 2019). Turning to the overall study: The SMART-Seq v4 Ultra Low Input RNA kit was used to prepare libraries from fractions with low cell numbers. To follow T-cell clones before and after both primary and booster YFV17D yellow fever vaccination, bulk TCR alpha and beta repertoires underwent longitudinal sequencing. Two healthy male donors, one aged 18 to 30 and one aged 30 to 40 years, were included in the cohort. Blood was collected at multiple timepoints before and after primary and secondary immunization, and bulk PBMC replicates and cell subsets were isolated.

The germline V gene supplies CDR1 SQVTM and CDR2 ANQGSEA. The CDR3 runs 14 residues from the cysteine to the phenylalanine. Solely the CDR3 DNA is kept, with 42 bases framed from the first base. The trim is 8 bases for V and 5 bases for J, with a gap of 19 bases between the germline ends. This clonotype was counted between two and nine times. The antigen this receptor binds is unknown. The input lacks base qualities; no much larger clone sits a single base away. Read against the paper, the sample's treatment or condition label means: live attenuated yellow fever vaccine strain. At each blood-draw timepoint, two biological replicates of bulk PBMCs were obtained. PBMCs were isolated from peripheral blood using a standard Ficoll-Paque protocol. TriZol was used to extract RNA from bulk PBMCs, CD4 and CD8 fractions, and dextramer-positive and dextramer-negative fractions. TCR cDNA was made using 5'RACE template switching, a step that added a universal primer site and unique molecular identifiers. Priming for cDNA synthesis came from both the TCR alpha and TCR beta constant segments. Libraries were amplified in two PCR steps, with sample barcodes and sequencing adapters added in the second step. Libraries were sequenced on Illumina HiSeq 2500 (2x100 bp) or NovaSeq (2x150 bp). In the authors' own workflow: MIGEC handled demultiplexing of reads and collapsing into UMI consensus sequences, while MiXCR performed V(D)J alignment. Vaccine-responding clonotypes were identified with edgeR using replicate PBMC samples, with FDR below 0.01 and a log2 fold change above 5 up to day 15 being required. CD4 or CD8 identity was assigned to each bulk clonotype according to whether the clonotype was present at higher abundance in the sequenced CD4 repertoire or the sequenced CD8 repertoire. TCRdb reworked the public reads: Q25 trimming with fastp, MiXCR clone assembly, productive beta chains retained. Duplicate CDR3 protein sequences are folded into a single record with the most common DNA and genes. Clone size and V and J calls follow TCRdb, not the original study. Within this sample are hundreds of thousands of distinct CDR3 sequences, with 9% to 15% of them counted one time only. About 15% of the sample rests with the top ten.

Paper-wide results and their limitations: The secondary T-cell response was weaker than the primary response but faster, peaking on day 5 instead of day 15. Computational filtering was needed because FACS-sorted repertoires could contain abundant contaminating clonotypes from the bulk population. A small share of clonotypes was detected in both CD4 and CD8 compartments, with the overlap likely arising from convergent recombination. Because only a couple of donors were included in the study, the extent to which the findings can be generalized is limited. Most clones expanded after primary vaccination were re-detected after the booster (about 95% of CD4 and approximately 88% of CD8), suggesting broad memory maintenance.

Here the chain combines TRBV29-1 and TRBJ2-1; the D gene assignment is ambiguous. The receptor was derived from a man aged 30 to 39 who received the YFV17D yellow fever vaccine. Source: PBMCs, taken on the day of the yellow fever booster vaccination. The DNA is TGCAGCTCGAGAAGGTTGCTAGTCAACAATGAGCAGTTCTTC. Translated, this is CSSRRLLVNNEQFF.